This T cell receptor beta chain appears in the sequencing data of a study of T cells in Graves' hyperthyroidism and ophthalmopathy. Study results and limitations: Separation of ophthalmopathy from stable hyperthyroidism was achieved by a 13 V-J model.

Notes on this clonotype: Its target is not known.

RNA transcripts served as the template for amplifying TCR beta CDR3 regions. An initial round of RT-PCR targeting the TCR CDR3 relied on the HTBI primer set. MiXCR, applied by TCRdb to the multiplex PCR reads, yields one record per CDR3 protein. This sample yields about 840,000 distinct CDR3 sequences, of which 38% are seen a single time; 7% to 10% belongs to the top ten. Those patients with uncontrolled infection, other autoimmune disease, pregnancy or lactation were excluded. Germline-derived CDR1 and CDR2 are LNHDA and SQIVND (reference sequence). Trimming cost V 3 bases and J 7 bases; bases outside gene matches: 4. This CDR3 contains 15 residues.

The specimen was blood. V usage is TRBV19 and J usage is TRBJ2-1; the match to TRBD1 covers 12 bases. This TCR derives from a man younger than 35 with Graves' hyperthyroidism. This CDR3 is CASSMGQGAWNEQFF. CDR3 sequence (DNA): TGTGCCAGTAGTATGGGACAGGGGGCTTGGAATGAGCAGTTCTTC.